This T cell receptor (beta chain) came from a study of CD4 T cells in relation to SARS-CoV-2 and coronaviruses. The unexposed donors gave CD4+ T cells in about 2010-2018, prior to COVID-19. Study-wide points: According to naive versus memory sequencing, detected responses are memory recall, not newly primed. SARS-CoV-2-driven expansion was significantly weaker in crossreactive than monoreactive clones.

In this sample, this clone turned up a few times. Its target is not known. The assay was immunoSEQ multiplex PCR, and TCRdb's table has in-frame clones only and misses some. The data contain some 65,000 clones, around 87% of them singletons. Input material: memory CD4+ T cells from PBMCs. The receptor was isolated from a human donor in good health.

CDR3 amino acids: CASSLQVNYGYTF. The CDR3 DNA sequence: TGTGCCAGCAGCCTCCAGGTTAACTATGGCTACACCTTC. The chain uses TRBV6-2 or TRBV6-3 and TRBJ1-2; D unresolved. CDR3 length equals 13 residues. In germline, CDR1 is MNHEY, CDR2 SVGEGT. The germline V and J ends were trimmed by 6 bases and 1 base, with 9 bases remaining between them.